The rows below give T cell receptor beta chains drawn from one sample of a study of shared clonotypes between healthy human individuals. Sequencing was performed with immunoSEQ multiplex PCR; in TCRdb, only in-frame clones are kept and a portion is missing. Altogether roughly 2.1 million clones are present, roughly 91% being singletons, with the ten largest covering about 1.8%. Sequencing was done on a sample of naive CD8+ T cells from PBMCs. These receptors were taken from a man between 18 and 29 years old in good health. Some clones in this sample may be carry-over from other donors' samples. Each CDR3 is given without its conserved first and last residue. The D gene is left open where the match is weak.

V	J	D	CDR3
TRBV18	TRBJ1-5	-	ASSPGGDSNQPQH
TRBV14	TRBJ2-5	TRBD2	ASSRGTSGSHKTQY
TRBV4-1	-	TRBD1	ASSQGTGTYEQY
TRBV19	TRBJ2-3	TRBD2	ASSHRPSGSTDTQY
TRBV27	TRBJ2-1	-	ASSRAYNEQF
TRBV27	TRBJ1-2	-	ASSPSVEGGSYGYT
TRBV10-1	TRBJ2-5	-	ASSEPGSETQY
TRBV19	TRBJ2-7	-	ASRMASWLTPIRHEQY
TRBV21-1	TRBJ1-1	-	ASSPEREAF
TRBV10-2	TRBJ2-7	-	ASSDPYMESFDEQY
TRBV7-8	TRBJ2-7	-	ASSFIGGLNEQY
TRBV7-9	TRBJ2-7	-	ASSLDITYEQY
TRBV7-6	TRBJ2-7	-	ASSPEPGSGYEQY
TRBV4-1	TRBJ2-1	TRBD2	ASSHRTSGPLDEQF
TRBV9	TRBJ2-1	-	ASSPPIGSYNEQF
TRBV7-9	TRBJ2-5	-	ASSLFQGETQY
TRBV4-1	TRBJ1-1	TRBD1	ASSQWTGRSMNTEAF
TRBV9	TRBJ2-5	TRBD2	ASSSGNAGETQY
TRBV9	TRBJ1-2	-	ASSAQSVRDGYT
TRBV5-1	TRBJ1-1	TRBD1	ASSHGTAPEAF
TRBV4-1	TRBJ2-5	-	ASSQYRTAQETQY
TRBV5-1	TRBJ2-3	TRBD2	ASSPGGSGRPTDTQY
TRBV7-8	TRBJ2-3	TRBD2	ASSLAPGLGDGDTQY
TRBV9	TRBJ1-3	-	ASSIKSSGNTIY
TRBV6-6	TRBJ2-2	-	ASSFPPELNTGELF
TRBV6-6	TRBJ2-5	-	ASSYMGREETQY
TRBV28	TRBJ2-3	-	ASRGWAGQSGDTQY
TRBV6-1	TRBJ1-3	-	ASSEPGGNTIY
TRBV10-3	TRBJ2-5	-	AIRDVPWETQY
TRBV7-9	TRBJ2-7	TRBD1	ASSPRGLNYEQY
TRBV14	TRBJ2-5	-	ASSQLGVQETQY
TRBV5-1	TRBJ1-1	TRBD1	ASSGGDSQLEAF
TRBV9	TRBJ2-3	-	ASSVGPGQYHTDTQY
TRBV7-9	TRBJ2-2	-	ASSLGGGLAGELF
TRBV9	TRBJ1-4	-	ASSEETGGTNEKLF
TRBV11-2	TRBJ2-7	TRBD1	ASSLGSGTGDYEQY
TRBV10-3	TRBJ1-5	-	AITSTPGGQPQH
TRBV11-2	TRBJ2-2	-	ASSSSRYTGELF
TRBV5-4	TRBJ2-7	TRBD2	ASSFRSGGTYEQY
TRBV10-1	TRBJ2-7	TRBD1	ASSEGGQDQQY
TRBV9	TRBJ2-1	TRBD2	ASSPTSGRQGFNEQF
TRBV5-5	TRBJ2-7	-	ASSPGVATYEQY
TRBV5-6	TRBJ1-1	-	ASSPGVNTEAF
TRBV11-2	TRBJ2-2	-	ASSLYEASNTGELF
TRBV11-3	TRBJ2-2	-	ASGLLGTGELF